This T cell receptor delta chain emerged from a study of Vδ1+ human thymocytes (dated by TCRdb to about 2018). General notes on the study: mRNA-level TRG and TRD CDR3 repertoires of highly purified Vdelta1+ thymocytes from young children were characterised as a data resource. Validation of the multiplex-based CDR3 amplicon strategy against 5'RACE-based CDR3 amplicon generation methods had been performed previously.

CDR1 TSWWSYY and CDR2 QGS were looked up in the germline V gene. V is pared back by 2 bases and J by 0 bases, with 25 bases lying between the germline termini. From the cysteine through the phenylalanine, the CDR3 covers 20 amino acids. Only the CDR3 DNA is retained, 60 bases long and in frame from the first base. Paper-wide results and their limitations: The use of highly purified populations and single-cell validation was advised by the authors, since misinterpretation of bulk repertoire data could be caused by unexpected Vdelta2 sequences. Donors did not cluster by age or sex, so the analyses were not stratified by age or sex. Many TRG clonotypes were shared between donors (up to roughly 6.9x10^3), whereas TRD repertoires were essentially private (max roughly 120 shared). Even though sort purity was high, around 18% of thymic TRD sequences were Vdelta2 (and few were Vdelta3), which was not the case for the peripheral blood Vdelta1+ controls. Unlike the oligoclonal repertoires in peripheral blood, the thymic TRG and TRD repertoires appeared highly polyclonal, with Gaussian CDR3 length distributions.

RNA was extracted with the RNeasy mini kit and reverse transcribed using Superscript III. To generate the CDR3 amplicons, a multiplex PCR was run using pooled V-gene forward primers together with a constant-region reverse primer that carried Illumina adaptor overhangs. After gel purification, the amplicons were indexed with Nextera index primers during about 8 additional PCR cycles and then purified using AMPure XP beads. Libraries were sequenced on an Illumina MiSeq with paired-end 250 bp reads, dual indexing and about 20% PhiX spike-in. As for the original processing: Read quality was checked with FastQC, and TRG read pairs were merged using ea-utils fastq-join. Annotation of sequences was performed with IMGT/HighV-QUEST, only productive sequences with unambiguous V-gene assignment were retained, and clonotypes were defined by identical CDR3 sequence. For downstream analysis, VDJtools 1.1.1, tcR 2.2.3, Treemap and vegan Shannon diversity in R 3.4.4 were used. TCRdb processed the public reads again with the CATT caller, after which rows with matching DNA were combined. These V and J calls rely on TCRdb rather than the paper's analysis. The sample contains roughly 76,000 delta-chain clones, about 35% of them found a single time. The top ten clones comprise under 0.3% of the sample.

A note on this clone: There is no known antigen for this receptor. No base quality values were provided; no much bigger clone lies one nucleotide off.

Thymic samples were depleted of alphabeta T cells, then CD3+ TCRVdelta1+ TCRVdelta2- thymocytes were FACS-sorted. The purity of the sorted Vdelta1+ thymocytes was between roughly 97% and 99.6%. The thymic specimens were obtained from fewer than ten paediatric patients, aged roughly 5 days to 16 months, who were having corrective cardiac surgery. Thymic tissue was dispersed, and mononuclear cells were isolated on a Histopaque-1077 density gradient. The staining antibodies were anti-TCRVdelta1 clone TS8.2, anti-TCRVdelta2 clone B6, anti-CD3 clone HIT3a and anti-TCRalphabeta clone IP26. Rearrangement joined TRDV1 to TRDJ1; tentative D gene TRDD3, with 6 bases matching. The receptor comes from a boy under three years old who had congenital heart surgery. The sequenced sample was Vdelta1+ gamma-delta thymocytes from the thymus. The intended sense of this specimen's cell subset or site label: FACS-sorted CD3+ TCRalphabeta- TCRVdelta1+ TCRVdelta2- thymocytes. Read as DNA, the sequence is TGTGCTCTTGGGGAAGAAGGTGTTTTCACCTCCTGGGGTCACACCGATAAACTCATCTTT. It is translated as CALGEEGVFTSWGHTDKLIF.